This T cell receptor (beta chain) emerged from a study of blood T cells in healthy people across ages. Primed by a sample-barcoded 5' primer and a J-beta primer mix, a second PCR proceeded for about 7 to 12 cycles. TCRdb re-called the 5' RACE reads with MiXCR, one entry per CDR3 protein. The repertoire holds under 800,000 distinct CDR3 sequences, with around 46% as singletons. Trimming cost V 1 base and J 6 bases, with 7 bases left between them. The CDR3 runs 11 residues. Germline CDR1 reads DFQATT; CDR2 reads SNEGSKA (reference sequence). This receptor was identified in a woman in her sixties in good health. Input material: blood. This chain joins TRBV20-1 and TRBJ2-7, with D possibly being TRBD1 (5 bases). This CDR3 is CSARAGSEQYF. The CDR3 DNA follows: TGCAGTGCTAGAGCAGGGTCCGAGCAGTACTTC.